These T cell receptor beta chains were read from a single sample in a study of sequential checkpoint blockade in melanoma. Here immunoSEQ multiplex PCR was the method, and the copy in TCRdb shows in-frame clones only, minus some. Among 9,500 to 15,000 clones listed, 82% were seen once. The sequences come from CD8+ T cells sorted from blood (inferred from file names), collected from a patient given nivolumab and ipilimumab in sequence. These receptors came from a human donor with melanoma. CDR3s include the opening cysteine and the closing phenylalanine or tryptophan. D genes are given only for firm matches. Size is stated for part of the rows, as once, few or many counts, or as a class when the clone is expanded.

>TRBV9|TRBJ2-7|-|-
TGTGCCAGCAGCGTAGCAGGGGCCCCCTACGAGCAGTACTTC
CASSVAGAPYEQYF
>TRBV15|TRBJ1-2|-|TRBD1
TGTGCCACCAGCAGAGATCACCAGGGGGATGGCTACACCTTC
CATSRDHQGDGYTF
>TRBV28|TRBJ2-7|-|TRBD2
TGTGCCAGCAGCCCGGGACTAGCGAGAGAGCAGTACTTC
CASSPGLAREQYF
>TRBV10-3|TRBJ2-7|-|TRBD1
TGTGCCATCAGGCCGACAGGGGACGAGCAGTACTTC
CAIRPTGDEQYF
>TRBV10-2|TRBJ2-3|once|TRBD2
TGCGCCAGCAGTGAACCTAGCGGGACGACAGATACGCAGTATTTT
CASSEPSGTTDTQYF
>TRBV28|TRBJ2-5|few|TRBD2
TGTGCCAGCAGAATAGCGGGAGAGTGGGAGACCCAGTACTTC
CASRIAGEWETQYF
>TRBV9|TRBJ2-7|-|TRBD2
TGTGCCAGCAGCGCGGGGACTAGCGGGAGGGACGAGCAGTACTTC
CASSAGTSGRDEQYF
>TRBV14|TRBJ1-2|-|TRBD1
TGTGCCAGCAGCCTTGGGACAGGGGCTAACTATGGCTACACCTTC
CASSLGTGANYGYTF
>TRBV28|TRBJ2-1|-|-
TGTGCCAGCAGTTCTATCGAGATGGACTATATCAAGGATGAGCAGTTCTTC
CASSSIEMDYIKDEQFF
>TRBV11-2|TRBJ2-7|-|-
TGTGCCAGCAGCCTCATGCTGGCAGGGATGGCTTACGAGCAGTACTTC
CASSLMLAGMAYEQYF